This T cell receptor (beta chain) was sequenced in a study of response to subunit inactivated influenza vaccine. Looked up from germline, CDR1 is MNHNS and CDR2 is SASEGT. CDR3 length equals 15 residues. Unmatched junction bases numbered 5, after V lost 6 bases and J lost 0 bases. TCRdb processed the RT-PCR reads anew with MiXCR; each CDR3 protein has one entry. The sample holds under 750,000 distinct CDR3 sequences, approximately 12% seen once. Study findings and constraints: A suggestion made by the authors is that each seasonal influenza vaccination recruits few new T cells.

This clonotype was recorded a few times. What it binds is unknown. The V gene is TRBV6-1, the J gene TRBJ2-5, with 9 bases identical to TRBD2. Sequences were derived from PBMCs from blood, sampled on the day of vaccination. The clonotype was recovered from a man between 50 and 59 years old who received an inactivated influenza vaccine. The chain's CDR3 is CASSLTSGHQETQYF. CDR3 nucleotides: TGTGCCAGCAGCCTGACTAGCGGCCACCAAGAGACCCAGTACTTC.